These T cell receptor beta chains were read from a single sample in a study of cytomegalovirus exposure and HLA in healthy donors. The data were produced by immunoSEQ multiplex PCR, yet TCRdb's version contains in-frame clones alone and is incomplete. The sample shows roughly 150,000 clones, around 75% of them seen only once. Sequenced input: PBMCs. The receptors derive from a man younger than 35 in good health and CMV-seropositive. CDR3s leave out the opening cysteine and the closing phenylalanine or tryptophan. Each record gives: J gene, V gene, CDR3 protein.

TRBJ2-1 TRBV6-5 ASRTGGRAGEEQF
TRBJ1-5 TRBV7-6 ASSLNEDFRGSQH
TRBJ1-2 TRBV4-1 ASSQDGYGYT
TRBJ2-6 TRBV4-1 ASSQAGVSGANVLT
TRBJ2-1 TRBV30 AWRELAAAREQF
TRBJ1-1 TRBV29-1 SVITGRNTEAF
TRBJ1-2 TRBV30 AWWARTGGYYGYT
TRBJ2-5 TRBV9 ASSAGDRVGETQY
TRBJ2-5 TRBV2 ASKRLQETQY
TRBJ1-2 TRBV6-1 ASSDSYGYT
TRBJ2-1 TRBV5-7 ASSNDRGYNEQF
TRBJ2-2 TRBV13 ASSSLDQAGVQTGELF
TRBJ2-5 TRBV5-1 ASSRPEGGETQY
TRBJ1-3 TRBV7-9 ASSYNSDSSGNTIY
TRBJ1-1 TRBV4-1 ASSQVTLSPGTGTEAF
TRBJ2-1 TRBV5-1 ASSPDWGHYNEQF
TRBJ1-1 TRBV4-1 ASSQERGSTEAF
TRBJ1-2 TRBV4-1 ASSQDIKGQPGNYGYT
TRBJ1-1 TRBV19 ASSRGQLVNTEAF
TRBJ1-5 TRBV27 ASSSTGADQPQH
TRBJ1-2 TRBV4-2 ASSQDWMGSHGYT
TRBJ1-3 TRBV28 ASSLVPGQVSSGNTIY
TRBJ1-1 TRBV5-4 ASSLDFDEAF
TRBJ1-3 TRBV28 ASSLQGLKLSGNTIY
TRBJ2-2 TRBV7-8 ASSLQGAGTGELF
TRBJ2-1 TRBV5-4 ASTPGGRELHEQF
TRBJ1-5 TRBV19 ASSRQGDNQPQH
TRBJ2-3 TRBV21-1 AAEIRAGESGSTDTQY
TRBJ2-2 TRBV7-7 ASSSQGTGELF
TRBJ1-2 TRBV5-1 ASSLALLQDGYT
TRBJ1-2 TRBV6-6 ASSSVRGGYGYT
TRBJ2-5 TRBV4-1 ASSQVASGGFLQETQY
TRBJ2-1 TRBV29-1 SVTQTSGVGNEQF
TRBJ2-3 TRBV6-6 APLGTDTQY
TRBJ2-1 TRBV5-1 ASSLGSWGTGVNEQF
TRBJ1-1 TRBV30 AWSVQGQGSTEAF
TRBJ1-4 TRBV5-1 ASSLELDSNEKLF
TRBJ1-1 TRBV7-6 ASSPRQGSEAF
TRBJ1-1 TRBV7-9 ASSLVSRYTEAF
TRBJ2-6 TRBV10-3 AMRDSGANVLT
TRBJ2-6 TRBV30 AWSTTGALSLSGANVLT
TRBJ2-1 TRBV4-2 ASSLSPTTSEEQF
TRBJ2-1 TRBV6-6 ASRNTDRRNEQF